These 18 T cell receptor beta chains came from one sample sequenced in a study of blood T cell repertoires in COVID-19. Generated by immunoSEQ multiplex PCR, the TCRdb table keeps only in-frame clones and is missing some. The sample lists 300,000 to 350,000 clones, around 90% occurring once. Input material: peripheral blood. The receptors derive from a middle-aged woman with COVID-19, enrolled during active disease.

The rearrangement joins TRBV30 to TRBJ1-1, with D maybe TRBD1 (6 bases). Per germline, CDR1 GTSNPN and CDR2 SVGIG (reference sequence). CDR3 length: 13 residues. The ends were cut back, 4 bases at V and 2 bases at J, with 11 bases in the middle. CDR3 DNA: TGTGCCTGGACAGGGGTTTTTAACACTGAAGCTTTCTTT. Its protein product is CAWTGVFNTEAFF. Full variable domain (remainder filled in from reference TRBV30 and TRBJ1-1): SQTIHQWPATLVQPVGSPLSLECTVEGTSNPNLYWYRQAAGRGLQLLFYSVGIGQISSEVPQNLSASRPQDRQFILSSKKLLLSDSGFYLCAWTGVFNTEAFFGQGTRLTVV.

The chain is built from TRBV5-8 and TRBJ1-4; maybe TRBD1 (5 bases). The CDR3 has 15 amino acids. In germline, CDR1 is SGHTS, CDR2 YDEGEE. Deletions cut 2 bases from V and 1 base from J, with 9 bases between. CDR3 amino acids: CASSFRGQTNEKLFF. In DNA form, the CDR3 reads TGTGCCAGCAGCTTTCGTGGACAAACTAATGAAAAACTGTTTTTT.

The rearrangement uses TRBV28 and TRBJ1-6; 8 bases are shared with TRBD1. The germline gives CDR1 MDHEN, CDR2 SYDVKM. V lost 7 bases to trimming and J lost 10 bases; unmatched junction nucleotides: 6. This CDR3 has 13 amino acids. In DNA form, the CDR3 reads TGTGCCAGCAACCCGACAGGGGACTCACCCCTCCACTTT. Translating it yields CASNPTGDSPLHF.

V usage is TRBV30 and J usage is TRBJ2-3; a weak D match, TRBD2 (5 bases). The length of the CDR3 is 13 residues. Germline V gives CDR1 GTSNPN, CDR2 SVGIG (reference sequence). V was shortened by 3 bases and J by 5 bases, with 12 bases between the two germline ends. CDR3 protein: CAWSPGIGDTQYF. Written as DNA, the CDR3 is TGTGCCTGGAGCCCGGGAATAGGAGATACGCAGTATTTT.

This chain connects TRBV4-3 to TRBJ1-2, with a possible D match to TRBD1 (5 bases). Trimming took 0 bases from V and 2 from J, leaving 16 bases between them. This CDR3 is 17 amino acids long. Germline values: CDR1 LGHNA, CDR2 YSLEER. The CDR3 DNA is TGCGCCAGCAGCCAAGAAGTTAGTAGGACACCGAACTATGGCTACACCTTC. This translates into CASSQEVSRTPNYGYTF.

The chain uses TRBV3-1 (or the pseudogene TRBV3-2) and TRBJ2-1, with no clear D. The germline V and J ends were trimmed by 6 bases and 1 base, with 4 bases remaining between them. Germline values: CDR1 LGHDT, CDR2 YNNKEL (reference sequence). The CDR3 contains 12 residues. The DNA of the CDR3 is TGTGCCAGCAGTCGTTCCTACAATGAGCAGTTCTTC. Translation gives CASSRSYNEQFF.

This rearrangement joins TRBV4-2 to TRBJ2-5; 9 nucleotides align to TRBD2. The CDR3 is made up of 17 amino acids. Germline CDR1 reads LGHNA; CDR2 reads YNFKEQ. After removal of 0 bases from V and 2 bases from J, the junction contained 7 bases not matched to a gene. The chain's CDR3 is CASSQDPPAGGQETQYF. In DNA form, the CDR3 reads TGTGCCAGCAGCCAAGATCCCCCAGCGGGGGGACAAGAGACCCAGTACTTC.

The CDR3 loop is CASSRTGRETQYF. CDR3 in DNA: TGTGCCAGCAGTCGGACAGGAAGAGAGACCCAGTACTTC. The J gene is TRBJ2-5, the V gene TRBV6-2 or TRBV6-3, with TRBD1 identical over 7 bases. V dropped 5 bases and J dropped 4; count of bases not matched to a gene: 4. The CDR3 runs to 13 residues. Germline assignment: CDR1 MNHEY and CDR2 SVGEGT.

This clone showed up just once. This rearrangement joins TRBV5-4 to TRBJ2-3, with 10 bases identical to TRBD2. Trimming took 2 bases from V and 3 from J; bases not matched to a gene: 0. This CDR3 is built from 14 residues. The germline CDR1 and CDR2 sequences are SGHNT and YYREEE (reference sequence). For the CDR3, the DNA is TGTGCCAGCAGCTTTAGCGGGAGGACAGATACGCAGTATTTT. This sequence encodes CASSFSGRTDTQYF.

This rearrangement joins TRBV7-9 to TRBJ1-2; 8 bases fit TRBD1. Trimming removed 0 bases from V and 0 bases from J; junction bases left unmatched: 3. This CDR3 spans 16 amino acids. Germline CDR1 and CDR2: SEHNR and FQNEAQ (reference sequence). Written as DNA, the CDR3 is TGTGCCAGCAGCTTAGCGAGGACAGGGCCTAACTATGGCTACACCTTC. Translated, it gives CASSLARTGPNYGYTF.

This chain uses TRBV6-5 with TRBJ1-4; no clear D. Per the germline V gene, CDR1 is MNHEY and CDR2 is SVGAGI. Trimming removed 7 bases from V and 6 bases from J, with 15 bases in between. There are 14 residues in the CDR3. As DNA, the CDR3 is TGTGCCAGCAACGAGGGTGGTGTGGATGAAAAACTGTTTTTT. It specifies CASNEGGVDEKLFF.

This clone was recorded once. The chain recombines TRBV7-2 with TRBJ1-5; a possible D gene is TRBD1 (6 bases). Germline V gene lookup returns CDR1 SGHTA and CDR2 FQGNSA. CDR3 length: 14 residues. The V gene lost 2 bases and the J gene lost 4 bases, with 9 bases spanning the gap. CDR3: CASSLTGRNQPQHF. The CDR3, as DNA: TGTGCCAGCAGCTTAACAGGGCGGAATCAGCCCCAGCATTTT.

The chain uses TRBV5-4 and TRBJ2-2; TRBD2 agrees at 13 bases. Losses at the gene ends were 0 bases for V and 0 bases for J; bases not matched to a gene: 8. Germline-derived CDR1 and CDR2 are SGHNT and YYREEE (reference sequence). CDR3 size: 20 residues. CDR3 loop: CASSLGPQLAGGPNTGELFF. DNA for the CDR3: TGTGCCAGCAGCTTGGGGCCCCAACTAGCGGGGGGGCCGAACACCGGGGAGCTGTTTTTT.

The rearrangement joins TRBV9 to TRBJ1-5; 10 bases are a match to TRBD1. In germline, CDR1 is SGDLS, CDR2 YYNGEE. Trimming at V came to 4 bases and at J to 9 bases, leaving 7 bases not matched to a gene. The CDR3 spans 14 residues. CDR3 residues: CASSQGQGWWPQHF. The CDR3, as DNA: TGTGCCAGCAGCCAGGGACAGGGGTGGTGGCCCCAGCATTTT.

The CDR3 DNA follows: TGTGCCAGCAGTTTGGGGCGTAACTCTGGAAACACCATATATTTT. As protein: CASSLGRNSGNTIYF. The chain couples TRBV28 to TRBJ1-3; weak D call: TRBD1 (5 bases). Germline CDR1 and CDR2: MDHEN and SYDVKM. The V end was cut by 3 bases, the J end by 0 bases, with 9 bases between. This CDR3 spans 15 amino acids.

The chain carries TRBV28 and TRBJ1-4, with 9 bases aligning to TRBD1. V dropped 6 bases and J dropped 6; count of bases not matched to a gene: 8. Germline V lookup: CDR1 MDHEN, CDR2 SYDVKM. The CDR3 has 15 residues. CDR3 sequence (DNA): TGTGCCAGCAGAAGCACAGGGGGCGATGATGAAAAACTGTTTTTT. Residues: CASRSTGGDDEKLFF.

The rearrangement joins TRBV4-3 to TRBJ1-1; 7 positions match TRBD1. The CDR3 is made up of 19 amino acids. Germline V gene sequence: CDR1 LGHNA, CDR2 YSLEER. Trimming took 0 bases from V and 0 from J; bases not matched to a gene: 13. In nucleotides, the CDR3 is TGCGCCAGCAGCCAAGACGCGGGACAGATTGGGTTTCTGAACACTGAAGCTTTCTTT. Its protein is CASSQDAGQIGFLNTEAFF.

This chain connects TRBV28 to TRBJ2-7, with TRBD2 identical over 8 bases. The CDR3 has 15 residues. The V gene's germline CDR1 is MDHEN and CDR2 SYDVKM. With 6 bases clipped from V and 2 bases from J, the junction kept 9 bases outside the gene matches. The CDR3 sequence is CASSPGPGGTYEQYF. CDR3 coding DNA: TGTGCCAGCAGCCCTGGCCCGGGGGGGACCTACGAGCAGTACTTC.